A single sample is the source of the 22 T cell receptor beta chains below, sequenced in a study of T-cell reconstitution after alpha-beta-depleted transplantation in children. Study-level results: T-cell numbers and diversity, one year after transplant, stemmed largely from T cells that were newly produced.

The library targeted TCRbeta and was prepared with unique molecular identifiers. TCRdb independently ran MiXCR on the PCR reads; one entry per CDR3 protein. This table has about 300,000 distinct CDR3 sequences, approximately 7.3% appearing once. For these TCRs, the target antigens are not known. Sequencing was performed on peripheral blood, taken 360 days after TCRalphabeta/CD19-depleted stem cell transplant. All receptors derive from a female patient aged 2-9 years who had a stem cell transplant for Fanconi anemia, so the T cells may come from the graft donor.

This clonotype was seen a few times. This rearrangement joins TRBV15 to TRBJ1-3; D not resolved. The CDR3 loop spans 16 amino acids. V was clipped by 0 bases and J by 4 bases, with 13 bases between them. Germline CDR1 LNHNV, CDR2 YYDKDF (reference sequence). The CDR3 reads CATSRDLPGFGNTIYF. DNA for the CDR3: TGTGCCACCAGCAGAGATCTCCCGGGGTTCGGAAACACCATATATTTT.

This clonotype came up many times. This chain connects TRBV25-1 to TRBJ2-7; D gene ambiguous. The germline V gene has CDR1 MGHDK and CDR2 SYGVNS. The CDR3 runs to 13 residues. V gave up 6 bases and J gave up 2 bases, with 11 bases separating them. CDR3 sequence: CASSPPWAYEQYF. The DNA for the CDR3 is TGTGCCAGCAGCCCCCCCTGGGCCTACGAGCAGTACTTC.

V usage is TRBV5-6 and J usage is TRBJ2-1; 8 bases match TRBD2. The CDR3 length is 15 residues. Germline V CDR1 and CDR2: SGHDT, YYEEEE. V lost 4 bases to trimming and J lost 9 bases; unmatched junction nucleotides: 12. The CDR3 loop is CASSPVYGGVTEQFF. The DNA of the CDR3 is TGTGCCAGCAGCCCTGTCTACGGGGGGGTCACTGAGCAGTTCTTC. Full variable domain (missing parts from reference TRBV5-6 and TRBJ2-1): DAGVTQSPTHLIKTRGQQVTLRCSPKSGHDTVSWYQQALGQGPQFIFQYYEEEERQRGNFPDRFSGHQFPNYSSELNVNALLLGDSALYLCASSPVYGGVTEQFFGPGTRLTVL.

The chain combines TRBV6-2 or TRBV6-3 with TRBJ1-2; 7 positions match TRBD1. Per germline, CDR1 MNHEY and CDR2 SVGEGT. J was trimmed by 4 bases and V by 6 bases; bases with no gene match: 8. This CDR3 spans 14 amino acids. The CDR3 DNA sequence: TGTGCCAGCAGATCAACAGGGGAGGGCTATGGCTACACCTTC. As protein: CASRSTGEGYGYTF.

This clonotype has at least ten counts. The V and J genes are TRBV12-3 or TRBV12-4 and TRBJ2-5, with 8 nucleotides matching TRBD2. The CDR3 is 16 residues long. V was clipped by 3 bases and J by 3 bases; unmatched bases: 9. CDR3 residues: CASSFGWRGVEETQYF. As DNA, the CDR3 is TGTGCCAGCAGTTTCGGTTGGCGGGGGGTTGAAGAGACCCAGTACTTC.

Ten or more counts support this clonotype. This chain connects TRBV4-3 to TRBJ1-5; D uncertain. The CDR3 has 14 amino acids. Germline CDR1 and CDR2: LGHNA and YSLEER. Trimming stripped 4 bases from V and 5 bases from J, with 12 bases between. The CDR3 loop reads CASSPGRFDQPQHF. CDR3 coding DNA: TGCGCCAGCAGCCCTGGACGGTTCGATCAGCCCCAGCATTTT.

This clonotype was found many times. V gene TRBV12-3 or TRBV12-4 combines with J gene TRBJ2-7; D is ambiguous. Trimming shortened V by 7 bases and J by 9 bases, and 22 bases separated the two germline ends. This CDR3 spans 14 amino acids. CDR3 sequence: CASNYGVGSSGQYF. Written as DNA, the CDR3 is TGTGCCAGCAATTATGGTGTCGGGTCTTCGGGGCAGTACTTC.

This clonotype showed up many times. This rearrangement joins TRBV4-3 to TRBJ2-2; D unclear. The CDR3 is 15 residues long. Germline loops: CDR1 LGHNA, CDR2 YSLEER. Between the trimmed V and J ends, which lost 4 bases and 0 bases, there was a span of 9 bases. Here the CDR3 reads CASSLQEPNTGELFF. The CDR3 DNA is TGCGCCAGCAGCCTTCAGGAGCCGAACACCGGGGAGCTGTTTTTT.

This clonotype was recorded many times. This sequence joins TRBV7-9 and TRBJ2-3; D tentatively fits TRBD1 or TRBD2 (6 bases each). V was pared by 0 bases and J by 0 bases, with 10 bases between. The CDR3 has 16 amino acids. Looked up from germline, CDR1 is SEHNR and CDR2 is FQNEAQ (reference sequence). Here the CDR3 DNA reads TGTGCCAGCAGCTTAGCCGGGGGCCCTAGCACAGATACGCAGTATTTT. Its protein is CASSLAGGPSTDTQYF.

This clonotype has a count of ten or more. The chain is built from TRBV7-9 and TRBJ2-7, with 10 bases identical to TRBD1. The V segment lost 3 bases and the J segment 1 base; nucleotides outside the gene matches: 3. CDR1 is SEHNR and CDR2 is FQNEAQ in the germline V gene (reference sequence). This CDR3 has 15 residues. Here the CDR3 reads CASSFPGQGSYEQYF. DNA for the CDR3: TGTGCCAGCAGCTTCCCGGGACAGGGGTCCTACGAGCAGTACTTC.

This clonotype turned up a few times. The V call is TRBV3-1, the J call TRBJ2-4, with TRBD2 matching 7 bases. The V gene end was trimmed by 1 base and the J gene end by 9 bases; junction bases not matched to a gene: 15. Germline lookup yields CDR1 LGHDT and CDR2 YNNKEL (reference sequence). This CDR3 has 17 residues. This CDR3 is CASSQVLRGRDRSIQYF. In nucleotides, the CDR3 is TGTGCCAGCAGCCAAGTCTTGCGGGGGAGAGATAGGAGCATTCAGTACTTC. Filled out from reference TRBV3-1 and TRBJ2-4, the complete variable domain reads DTAVSQTPKYLVTQMGNDKSIKCEQNLGHDTMYWYKQDSKKFLKIMFSYNNKELIINETVPNRFSPKSPDKAHLNLHINSLELGDSAVYFCASSQVLRGRDRSIQYFGAGTRLSVL.

This clonotype was observed at least ten times. The chain is built from TRBV20-1 and TRBJ2-3; 9 bases are shared with TRBD1. This CDR3 region has 14 residues. The germline gives CDR1 DFQATT, CDR2 SNEGSKA (reference sequence). Germline trimming cut 1 base from V and 4 bases from J; bases unmatched to any gene: 3. The CDR3, as DNA: TGCAGTGCTAGAGGGACAGGGGAACCAGATACGCAGTATTTT. Protein sequence: CSARGTGEPDTQYF.

The sample holds many counts of this clonotype. The rearrangement links TRBV10-3 to TRBJ2-5; TRBD2 matches at 13 bases. The germline gives CDR1 ENHRY, CDR2 SYGVKD. V lost 5 bases, J lost 2 bases, and 2 bases stayed unmatched. The CDR3 contains 15 residues. CDR3 DNA: TGTGCCATCAGTTTGGGACTAGCGGGACAAGAGACCCAGTACTTC. It translates to CAISLGLAGQETQYF.

This clonotype was counted many times. CDR3 sequence (DNA): TGTGCCAGCAGTTTAGCAGGGTGGGGCACTGAAGCTTTCTTT. Protein: CASSLAGWGTEAFF. The gene calls are TRBV12-3 or TRBV12-4 and TRBJ1-1; D remains ambiguous. CDR3 length: 14 residues. V lost 0 bases and J 4 bases, leaving 9 bases between the germline ends.

This clonotype has only a few counts. This chain uses TRBV20-1 with TRBJ2-5; 10 bases fit TRBD2. The CDR3 contains 16 residues. Germline V gene data show CDR1 as DFQATT and CDR2 as SNEGSKA (reference sequence). V lost 2 bases to trimming and J lost 5 bases; unmatched junction nucleotides: 11. CDR3 amino acids: CSARLAGDFVVETQYF. For the CDR3, the DNA is TGCAGTGCTAGACTAGCGGGGGATTTTGTCGTGGAGACCCAGTACTTC.

This clonotype has more than one count but fewer than ten. V and J are TRBV4-2 and TRBJ1-2, with D maybe TRBD1 (6 bases). CDR3 length: 14 amino acids. V lost 0 bases to trimming and J lost 5 bases, with 10 bases between them. Germline CDR1 LGHNA, CDR2 YNFKEQ. The CDR3 region has the DNA TGTGCCAGCAGCCAAGATAGGACAGAATATGGCTACACCTTC. Residues: CASSQDRTEYGYTF.

This clonotype was counted ten times or more. The J gene is TRBJ1-5, the V gene TRBV29-1; the match to TRBD1 covers 7 bases. CDR1 SQVTM and CDR2 ANQGSEA come from the germline V gene. The CDR3 is 15 amino acids. Trimming removed 7 bases from V and 1 base from J; junction bases left unmatched: 10. The DNA of the CDR3 is TGCAGCGGGCCCAGGGGGGAGAAAAGCAATCAGCCCCAGCATTTT. Translated: CSGPRGEKSNQPQHF.

This clonotype came up a few times. This chain joins TRBV6-5 and TRBJ1-2; D ambiguous. This CDR3 region has 15 residues. In germline, CDR1 is MNHEY, CDR2 SVGAGI. V lost 2 bases and J lost 3, with 13 bases in between. The CDR3 bases are TGTGCCAGCAGTTACCGACCGGATGGGTACTATGGCTACACCTTC. Amino acids: CASSYRPDGYYGYTF.

This clonotype has a handful of counts. The chain carries TRBV28 and TRBJ1-1, with 8 bases lining up with TRBD1. The CDR3 extends over 14 amino acids. Germline assignment: CDR1 MDHEN and CDR2 SYDVKM. J lost 4 bases, V lost 5 bases, and 6 bases had no gene match. The CDR3 DNA sequence: TGTGCCAGCAGTGTCCCGGACAGGGTCACTGAAGCTTTCTTT. Protein: CASSVPDRVTEAFF.

The rearrangement joins TRBV3-1 to TRBJ2-6, with 8 nucleotides matching TRBD1. The CDR3 runs 18 residues. V was pared by 4 bases and J by 1 base, with 9 bases of the junction left unmatched. Germline V lookup: CDR1 LGHDT, CDR2 YNNKEL (reference sequence). The CDR3 region is CASSRWTGSGSGANVLTF. The CDR3 DNA reads TGTGCCAGCAGCCGATGGACAGGGAGCGGTTCTGGGGCCAACGTCCTGACTTTC.

This clonotype has a handful of counts. The chain carries TRBV30 and TRBJ2-7; 7 positions match TRBD1. This CDR3 is 14 amino acids long. CDR1 and CDR2 from the germline V gene are GTSNPN and SVGIG (reference sequence). The V segment lost 3 bases and the J segment 2 bases; nucleotides outside the gene matches: 7. The CDR3 region is CAWRTLGTAYEQYF. CDR3 in DNA: TGTGCCTGGAGAACGTTGGGGACAGCCTACGAGCAGTACTTC. The variable domain in full, completed from reference TRBV30 and TRBJ2-7, reads SQTIHQWPATLVQPVGSPLSLECTVEGTSNPNLYWYRQAAGRGLQLLFYSVGIGQISSEVPQNLSASRPQDRQFILSSKKLLLSDSGFYLCAWRTLGTAYEQYFGPGTRLTVT.

This clonotype was counted between two and nine times. The chain couples TRBV6-2 or TRBV6-3 to TRBJ2-7; D remains ambiguous. The CDR3 has 14 amino acids. The V end lost 8 bases, the J end lost 1 base, and 15 bases lay between the germline ends. Germline CDR1 is MNHEY and CDR2 is SVGEGT. The CDR3 spells CASLQELGSYEQYV. The CDR3 bases are TGTGCCAGCCTCCAGGAACTTGGGTCCTACGAGCAGTACGTC.